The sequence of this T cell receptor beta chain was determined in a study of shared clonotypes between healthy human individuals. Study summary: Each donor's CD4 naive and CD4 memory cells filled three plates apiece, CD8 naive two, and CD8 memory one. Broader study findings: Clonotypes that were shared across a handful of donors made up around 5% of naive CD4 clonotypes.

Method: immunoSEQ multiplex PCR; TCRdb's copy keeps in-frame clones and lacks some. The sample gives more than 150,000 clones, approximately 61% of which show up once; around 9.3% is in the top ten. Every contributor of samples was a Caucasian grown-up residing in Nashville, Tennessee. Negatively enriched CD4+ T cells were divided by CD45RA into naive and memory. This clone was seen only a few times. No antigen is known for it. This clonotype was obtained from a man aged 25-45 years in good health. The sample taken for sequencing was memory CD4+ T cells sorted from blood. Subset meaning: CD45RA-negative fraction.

The CDR3 here is CASSQENFRQYF. The CDR3 DNA reads TGTGCCAGCAGCCAAGAGAATTTCAGGCAGTATTTT. This chain connects TRBV5-4 to TRBJ2-3, with D unresolved. Trimming took 4 bases from V and 11 from J, leaving 14 bases between them. Germline V gene data show CDR1 as SGHNT and CDR2 as YYREEE (reference sequence). The CDR3 loop spans 12 amino acids.